These 10 T cell receptor beta chains share one sample of origin, sequenced in a study of CD8+CD57+ T cells in acquired aplastic anemia. CDR3 and TCR beta VDJ profiling relied on genomic DNA as the template. TCRdb reanalysed the reads using MiXCR and keeps one entry per CDR3 protein. The sample carries 60,000 or so distinct CDR3 sequences, roughly 54% recorded once. Sequencing was done on a sample of sorted CD4+, CD8+, or CD8+CD57+ T cells (not recorded which) from PBMCs. The source of these receptors is a human donor in good health, serving as a control.

This clonotype appeared many times. The chain has TRBV7-9 and TRBJ2-2; possible D gene TRBD2, 6 bases. The CDR3 extends over 17 amino acids. The germline gives CDR1 SEHNR, CDR2 FQNEAQ (reference sequence). The V end lost 6 bases, the J end lost 3 bases, and 20 bases lay between the germline ends. The DNA for the CDR3 is TGTGCCAGCAGGCACAGGAGGGAAGGGAGATACACCGGGGAGCTGTTTTTT. This codes for CASRHRREGRYTGELFF.

The chain carries TRBV10-3 and TRBJ1-1; TRBD1 might be the D (5 bases). The CDR3 totals 17 residues. Trimming took off 4 bases at V and 0 bases at J, with 18 bases between the two ends. Germline V gene lookup returns CDR1 ENHRY and CDR2 SYGVKD. CDR3 nucleotide sequence: TGTGCCATCAGTGCTAGGGCTAGAGGGGTTATGAACACTGAAGCTTTCTTT. As protein: CAISARARGVMNTEAFF.

V gene TRBV29-1 combines with J gene TRBJ2-3; D not resolved. Trimming removed 4 bases from V and 4 bases from J, with 9 bases in between. This CDR3 is built from 12 residues. Germline-derived CDR1 and CDR2 are SQVTM and ANQGSEA. The CDR3 DNA is TGCAGCGTTGGGGCCAGCGCAGATACGCAGTATTTT. Protein sequence: CSVGASADTQYF.

V gene TRBV20-1 combines with J gene TRBJ2-7; no clear D gene. There are 12 residues in the CDR3. CDR1 and CDR2 (germline): DFQATT, SNEGSKA (reference sequence). The germline V and J ends were trimmed by 4 bases and 1 base, with 8 bases remaining between them. DNA for the CDR3: TGCAGTGCTAACGCGAAGTCCTACGAGCAGTACTTC. Its translation: CSANAKSYEQYF.

This clonotype was found many times. The V and J genes are TRBV27 and TRBJ1-1; D gene unclear. Germline V gene sequence: CDR1 MNHEY, CDR2 SMNVEV (reference sequence). The V end was cut by 3 bases, the J end by 0 bases, with 8 bases between. The CDR3 length is 14 residues. CDR3 DNA: TGTGCCAGCAGTTTCCAGTTCATGAACACTGAAGCTTTCTTT. This translates into CASSFQFMNTEAFF.

Details on this clonotype: The conserved phenylalanine or tryptophan is not found at the CDR3 terminus, so this likely reflects a read error. The chain has TRBV12-3 or TRBV12-4 and TRBJ2-1; unclear D gene. The V gene lost 6 bases and the J gene lost 8 bases, with 14 bases spanning the gap. The CDR3 length is 13 residues. The CDR3 spells CASSNSYEDEQFL. The CDR3 nucleotides are TGTGCCAGCAGCAACTCTTACGAGGATGAGCAGTTCCTC.

The chain combines TRBV29-1 with TRBJ2-3; D is unresolved. The CDR3 runs to 14 residues. V shed 6 bases and J shed 1 base, with 14 bases lying between them. CDR1 and CDR2 (germline): SQVTM, ANQGSEA. CDR3 coding DNA: TGCAGCGTAGGCAGTCGCTTCGGCACAGATACGCAGTATTTT. Protein product: CSVGSRFGTDTQYF.

The rearrangement joins TRBV28 to TRBJ2-1; 12 nucleotides agree with TRBD2. CDR1 MDHEN and CDR2 SYDVKM come from the germline V gene. The junction had 5 bases not matched to a gene; V was cut back by 7 bases and J by 1 base. This CDR3 has 16 residues. The CDR3 bases are TGTGCCAGCACCGTACTAGCGGGAGGATCCTACAATGAGCAGTTCTTC. Translating it yields CASTVLAGGSYNEQFF.

CDR3 nucleotide sequence: TGCAGTGCTAGGGATCCGGGACTAGGTGCAGATACGCAGTATTTT. Translated: CSARDPGLGADTQYF. The chain carries TRBV20-1 and TRBJ2-3; 8 bases map to TRBD2. V lost 3 bases, J lost 4 bases, and 9 bases stayed unmatched. Germline V lookup: CDR1 DFQATT, CDR2 SNEGSKA (reference sequence). The CDR3 spans 15 residues.

The chain has TRBV9 and TRBJ2-7, with TRBD1 matching over 8 bases. The DNA end lines up better with TRBJ2-5; the J call may be wrong. The length of the CDR3 is 15 residues. CDR1 is SGDLS and CDR2 is YYNGEE in the germline V gene. CDR3 DNA sequence: TGTGCCAGCAGTTCACGGACAGGGTTCGAAGAGACCCAGTACTTC. Translating it yields CASSSRTGFEETQYF.